The 6 T cell receptor beta chains below come from one sample, sequenced in a study of T cells in narcolepsy. Their cognate antigens are unknown. Measured with immunoSEQ multiplex PCR; TCRdb has only the in-frame clones, and not every one. Here the sample spans hundreds of clones, about 30% being singletons. Material for sequencing was cultured CD8+ T cells from cerebrospinal fluid. These TCRs come from a human donor with narcolepsy.

V is TRBV4-2 and J is TRBJ1-2; 9 bases line up with TRBD1. CDR1 LGHNA and CDR2 YNFKEQ come from the germline V gene. The CDR3 totals 15 residues. The junction had 11 bases not matched to a gene; V was cut back by 5 bases and J by 7 bases. CDR3 sequence: CASSASGQGTFGYTF. The CDR3 nucleotides read TGTGCCAGCAGCGCCTCGGGACAGGGTACCTTTGGCTACACCTTC.

The sample holds a few counts of this clone. The chain links TRBV7-4 to TRBJ1-1, with 8 bases aligning to TRBD1. V lost 1 base to trimming and J lost 4 bases; unmatched junction nucleotides: 8. Per germline, CDR1 SGHVT and CDR2 SQSDAQ. This CDR3 comprises 16 residues. This CDR3 reads CASSLELTGVGTEAFF. CDR3 DNA sequence: TGTGCCAGCAGCTTAGAACTGACAGGGGTCGGCACTGAAGCTTTCTTT.

The chain carries TRBV6-1 and TRBJ1-6, with no clear D. The V and J ends lost 7 bases and 9 bases respectively, with 13 bases between them. From germline, CDR1 is MNHNS and CDR2 SASEGT. The CDR3 length is 13 residues. The CDR3 here is CASILERASPLHF. In DNA, the CDR3 is TGTGCCAGCATCCTTGAGAGGGCTTCACCCCTCCACTTT.

This clone was counted only a few times. A far larger clone is just one base off, so this is likely a read error. In the same sample, other DNA sequences code for this CDR3. This chain connects TRBV5-1 to TRBJ1-3; D is uncertain. Per the germline V gene, CDR1 is SGHRS and CDR2 is YFSETQ. The CDR3 contains 15 residues. Trimming shortened V by 2 bases and J by 3 bases, and 12 bases separated the two germline ends. The CDR3 DNA reads as TGCGCCAGCAGCTTAGCCCCCGGGGTTGGAAACACCATATATTTT. Its protein product is CASSLAPGVGNTIYF.

The chain has TRBV18 and TRBJ2-3; 14 bases are shared with TRBD2. CDR3 length: 15 residues. With 9 bases clipped from V and 2 bases from J, the junction kept 4 bases outside the gene matches. Germline loops: CDR1 KGHSH, CDR2 LQKENI. CDR3 loop: CASGGLAGATDTQYF. Here the CDR3 DNA reads TGTGCCAGTGGGGGACTAGCGGGGGCCACAGATACGCAGTATTTT.

The chain has TRBV11-1 and TRBJ1-2, with D hard to call. CDR1 is SGHAT, CDR2 FQDESV, per germline (reference sequence). Trimming removed 3 bases from V and 10 bases from J, with 9 bases in between. This CDR3 comprises 11 residues. DNA for the CDR3: TGTGCCAGCAGCTTTCACCAATTCTACACCTTC. Its protein product is CASSFHQFYTF. The complete variable domain, with remaining parts taken from reference TRBV11-1 and TRBJ1-2, reads EAEVAQSPRYKITEKSQAVAFWCDPISGHATLYWYRQILGQGPELLVQFQDESVVDDSQLPKDRFSAERLKGVDSTLKIQPAELGDSAMYLCASSFHQFYTFGSGTRLTVV.